These T cell receptor beta chains were read from a single sample in a study of cytomegalovirus exposure and HLA in healthy donors. Using immunoSEQ multiplex PCR, the repertoire was profiled, and TCRdb retains in-frame clones only, with some absent. Among about 140,000 clones listed, 70% to 85% were seen once. Sequencing input: PBMCs. Receptors originate from a woman between 45 and 65 years old in good health and CMV-seropositive. The CDR3 runs from the conserved cysteine through the conserved F or W. A D gene is named only where the DNA matches it firmly. Rows may omit the clone size; those that give it use once, few, many or a size class.

TRBV2	TRBJ2-7	-	-	13	TGTGCCAGCATGCGGGACGGCTCCTACGAGCAGTACTTC	CASMRDGSYEQYF
TRBV2	TRBJ1-5	TRBD1	once	17	TGTGCCAGCAGTCAACCCCACGACAGGGCCGGCAATCAGCCCCAGCATTTT	CASSQPHDRAGNQPQHF
TRBV2	TRBJ2-5	-	-	12	TGTGTCAGCAGCCAGGGTGAAGAGACCCAGTACTTC	CVSSQGEETQYF
TRBV4-1	TRBJ2-1	-	-	16	TGCGCCAGCAGCCAAGATCTGAGGGGAGGTGACAATGAGCAGTTCTTC	CASSQDLRGGDNEQFF
TRBV4-3	TRBJ2-5	-	few	14	TGCGCCAGCAGTCTTACAGGTGGTGTAGAGACCCAGTACTTC	CASSLTGGVETQYF
TRBV7-6	TRBJ1-5	-	-	14	TGTACCAGCAGCTTAGAGGTGAGGGATCAGCCCCAGCATTTT	CTSSLEVRDQPQHF
TRBV9	TRBJ1-1	-	-	13	TGTGCCAGCAGCGTAGCTGGGGGACATGAAGCTTTCTTT	CASSVAGGHEAFF
TRBV7-8	TRBJ1-2	-	-	14	TGTGCCAGCAGCGGGGGGGCGGGGAGGTATGGCTACACCTTC	CASSGGAGRYGYTF
TRBV2	TRBJ2-7	-	-	13	TGTGCCAGCTGGGCGGGGGCCCTCTACGAGCAGTACTTC	CASWAGALYEQYF
TRBV7-3	TRBJ2-3	TRBD2	-	14	TGTGCCAGCTCCCCCGGGACTACGGGGGATACGCAGTATTTT	CASSPGTTGDTQYF
TRBV7-8	TRBJ1-4	-	-	15	TGTGCCAGCAGCTTGTACGGGAGGACTAATGAAAAACTGTTTTTT	CASSLYGRTNEKLFF
TRBV6-5	TRBJ1-1	-	-	14	TGTGCCAGCAGATACCAGGGGAAGGGCGCTGAAGCTTTCTTT	CASRYQGKGAEAFF
TRBV29-1	TRBJ2-7	TRBD1	-	14	TGCAGCGTTGATAGGACAGGGGGGAAAAACGAGCAGTACTTC	CSVDRTGGKNEQYF
TRBV5-1	TRBJ2-1	TRBD1	-	14	TGCGCCAGCAGCTTGGGGCAGGGGGCAAATGAGCAGTTCTTC	CASSLGQGANEQFF
TRBV7-9	TRBJ2-6	-	-	17	TGTGCCAGCAGCAAATCAGGGGGGCTCTCTGGGGCCAACGTCCTGACTTTC	CASSKSGGLSGANVLTF
TRBV11-3	TRBJ2-1	TRBD2	-	15	TGTGCCAGCACCCCTCTGCGGGGGACCTACAATGAGCAGTTCTTC	CASTPLRGTYNEQFF
TRBV30	TRBJ1-5	-	-	14	TGTGCCTGGAGTTGGGGGGTGGAGGGCCAGCCCCAGCATTTT	CAWSWGVEGQPQHF
TRBV10-1	TRBJ2-4	-	few	15	TGCGCCAAAGGAGGGGACCATCCAGCCAAAAACATTCAGTACTTC	CAKGGDHPAKNIQYF
TRBV6-1	TRBJ2-1	TRBD2	-	14	TGTGCCAGCAGAATAGCGGGGGGCTACAATGAGCAGTTCTTC	CASRIAGGYNEQFF
TRBV5-4	TRBJ1-6	TRBD1	few	13	TGTGCCAGTGGACAGGATTTGGATTCACCCCTCCACTTT	CASGQDLDSPLHF
TRBV5-1	TRBJ2-5	TRBD1	-	13	TGCGCCAGCAGCTACACAGGGGAAGAGACCCAGTACTTC	CASSYTGEETQYF
TRBV9	TRBJ1-4	-	-	12	TGTGCCAGCAGCGTAGATCAGGGTGAACTGTTTTTT	CASSVDQGELFF
TRBV2	TRBJ2-7	-	-	11	TGTGCCAGCAGTACAGGGTACGAGCAGTACTTC	CASSTGYEQYF
TRBV5-8	TRBJ1-6	-	-	15	TGTGCCAGCACGACGGGAGGGGCCTTAAATTCACCCCTCCACTTT	CASTTGGALNSPLHF
TRBV7-2	TRBJ2-5	-	few	13	TGTGCCAGCAGCTTAGTGGATCCGGGGACCCAGTACTTC	CASSLVDPGTQYF
TRBV7-3	TRBJ1-1	-	-	13	TGTGCCAGCAGCTTAAATAGGGGAACTGAAGCTTTCTTT	CASSLNRGTEAFF
TRBV18	TRBJ2-7	TRBD1	-	14	TGTGCCAGCTCAGCGACCGGGACAGGGTACGAGCAGTACTTC	CASSATGTGYEQYF
TRBV10-3	TRBJ1-4	-	-	13	TGTGCCATCAGTGAGGGGCCTAATGAAAAACTGTTTTTT	CAISEGPNEKLFF
TRBV19	TRBJ2-7	-	-	10	TGTGCCAGCCCCGAGCGGGAGCAGTACTTC	CASPEREQYF
TRBV30	TRBJ1-2	-	-	12	TGTGCCTGGAGTTTGGGGAGCTATGGCTACACCTTC	CAWSLGSYGYTF
TRBV5-1	TRBJ2-3	-	-	14	TGCGCCAGCAGCTTGATCGGGGAGACAGATACGCAGTATTTT	CASSLIGETDTQYF
TRBV7-9	TRBJ1-6	TRBD1	-	15	TGTGCCAGCAGCTCGATATCAGGGGGAAATTCACCCCTCCACTTT	CASSSISGGNSPLHF